The 22 T cell receptor beta chains reported below all come from one sample, sequenced in a study of T cell responses to AZD1222 COVID-19 vaccine. The repertoire was sequenced with immunoSEQ multiplex PCR; TCRdb's copy has only in-frame clones and lacks some. The data show about 140,000 clones, around nine tenths seen once. This sample comprised peripheral blood, obtained on day 0 of AZD1222 vaccination. The receptors come from an adult in good health.

The V gene is TRBV24-1, the J gene TRBJ1-5; no clear D. Trimming removed 5 bases from V and 7 bases from J, with 11 bases in between. Germline CDR1 KGHDR, CDR2 SFDVKD. This CDR3 is built from 13 residues. Here the CDR3 DNA reads TGTGCCACCAGTGTCGGTTTCGGACAGCCCCAGCATTTT. Translation: CATSVGFGQPQHF.

The chain employs TRBV27 and TRBJ1-6; D unclear. Germline assignment: CDR1 MNHEY and CDR2 SMNVEV (reference sequence). The V and J ends lost 5 bases and 7 bases respectively, with 9 bases between them. The CDR3 is 13 residues long. The CDR3 reads CASSRTLNSPLHF. The DNA for the CDR3 is TGTGCCAGCAGTAGGACCCTCAATTCACCCCTCCACTTT.

The table lists this clone with a few counts. The chain employs TRBV9 and TRBJ2-1; no clear D. The V and J ends lost 1 base and 9 bases respectively, with 14 bases between them. The germline CDR1 and CDR2 sequences are SGDLS and YYNGEE. The length of the CDR3 is 14 residues. The CDR3 DNA sequence: TGTGCCAGCAGCGTATTCCCCCAAACCCTTGAGCAGTTCTTC. Translating it yields CASSVFPQTLEQFF.

The rearrangement links TRBV15 to TRBJ2-3; D might be TRBD2 (5 bases). CDR1 is LNHNV and CDR2 is YYDKDF in the germline V gene (reference sequence). V dropped 5 bases and J dropped 7 bases, with 13 bases sitting between them. The CDR3 is made up of 13 amino acids. The CDR3 spells CATSPEGGYTQYF. In DNA, the CDR3 is TGTGCCACCAGCCCCGAAGGAGGTTATACGCAGTATTTT.

The chain links TRBV7-8 to TRBJ1-1; D ambiguous. The V gene lost 0 bases and the J gene lost 1 base, with 12 bases spanning the gap. CDR1 is SGHVS and CDR2 is FQNEAQ in the germline V gene. The length of the CDR3 is 16 residues. This chain's CDR3 is CASSLASLGGNTEAFF. In nucleotides, the CDR3 is TGTGCCAGCAGCTTAGCGTCACTGGGCGGGAACACTGAAGCTTTCTTT.

This chain joins TRBV9 and TRBJ2-2, with D perhaps TRBD2 (5 bases). Germline V gene data show CDR1 as SGDLS and CDR2 as YYNGEE. The CDR3 loop spans 13 amino acids. Trimming took 4 bases from V and 6 from J, leaving 10 bases between them. CDR3 coding DNA: TGTGCCAGCAGCCTGCGAGGGCCCGGGGAGCTGTTTTTT. Residues: CASSLRGPGELFF.

The chain recombines TRBV4-1 with TRBJ1-1; D perhaps matches TRBD1 (5 bases). CDR3 size: 13 residues. Looked up from germline, CDR1 is MGHRA and CDR2 is YSYEKL. Trimming left V 1 base short and J 6 bases short, with 9 bases between. The CDR3 spells CASSQVGDAEAFF. As DNA, the CDR3 is TGCGCCAGCAGCCAAGTGGGGGACGCTGAAGCTTTCTTT.

The CDR3, as DNA: TGCGCCAGCAGCCAGGAAACAGGGACGAACATTCAGTACTTC. Its translation: CASSQETGTNIQYF. The chain couples TRBV4-3 to TRBJ2-4; a possible D gene is TRBD1 (6 bases). V lost 3 bases to trimming and J lost 7 bases, with 13 bases between them. The germline V gene has CDR1 LGHNA and CDR2 YSLEER. CDR3 length: 14 amino acids.

This CDR3 reads CASSPTGMGTGELFF. The CDR3 DNA is TGTGCCAGTAGCCCGACGGGAATGGGGACCGGGGAGCTGTTTTTT. V gene TRBV19 combines with J gene TRBJ2-2; TRBD2 is a possible D gene (5 bases). This CDR3 is 15 amino acids long. Looked up from germline, CDR1 is LNHDA and CDR2 is SQIVND (reference sequence). V lost 6 bases to trimming and J lost 5 bases, with 16 bases between them. The full variable domain, completed using reference TRBV19 and TRBJ2-2, is DGGITQSPKYLFRKEGQNVTLSCEQNLNHDAMYWYRQDPGQGLRLIYYSQIVNDFQKGDIAEGYSVSREKKESFPLTVTSAQKNPTAFYLCASSPTGMGTGELFFGEGSRLTVL.

The chain employs TRBV19 and TRBJ2-1, with 8 positions matching TRBD2. Germline CDR1 reads LNHDA; CDR2 reads SQIVND (reference sequence). With V trimmed by 6 bases and J by 5 bases, 6 bases remained unmatched. The CDR3 totals 14 residues. CDR3 in amino acids: CASSDGRADNEQFF. CDR3 in DNA: TGTGCCAGTAGCGACGGGAGGGCCGACAATGAGCAGTTCTTC.

Only a few counts were recorded for this clone. The rearrangement joins TRBV5-4 to TRBJ2-7; TRBD2 matches at 7 bases. V lost 4 bases, J lost 1 base, and 5 bases stayed unmatched. CDR1 SGHNT and CDR2 YYREEE come from the germline V gene (reference sequence). The CDR3 runs 14 residues. CDR3 in amino acids: CASSVLADSYEQYF. The CDR3 nucleotides read TGTGCCAGCAGCGTCCTAGCGGATTCCTACGAGCAGTACTTC.

The chain joins TRBV6-4 to TRBJ1-2; 7 bases are shared with TRBD1. Trimming removed 2 bases from V and 4 bases from J; junction bases left unmatched: 7. The CDR3 sequence is 15 residues long. The germline CDR1 and CDR2 sequences are MRHNA and SNTAGT. The DNA of the CDR3 is TGTGCCAGCAGTGACCGACCCAGGGGGGCCTATGGCTACACCTTC. It translates to CASSDRPRGAYGYTF.

The J gene is TRBJ2-7, the V gene TRBV27; D gene uncertain. CDR3 size: 14 residues. Germline lookup yields CDR1 MNHEY and CDR2 SMNVEV (reference sequence). The V gene lost 5 bases and the J gene lost 6 bases, with 17 bases spanning the gap. The CDR3: CASSPRDLFGEQYF. The CDR3 DNA reads as TGTGCCAGCAGTCCAAGGGATCTTTTTGGCGAGCAGTACTTC.

The chain joins TRBV28 to TRBJ1-2; tentative D call: TRBD1 (6 bases). V was cut by 7 bases and J by 4 bases, with 19 bases left in between. The CDR3 runs 15 residues. Germline CDR1 reads MDHEN; CDR2 reads SYDVKM. Written as DNA, the CDR3 is TGTGCCAGCAAACCCCGGACAGTTCAAGGCTATGGCTACACCTTC. Amino acid sequence: CASKPRTVQGYGYTF.

This chain uses TRBV19 with TRBJ1-2; D is ambiguous. Trimming stripped 6 bases from V and 4 bases from J, with 12 bases between. This CDR3 region has 13 residues. Germline V lookup: CDR1 LNHDA, CDR2 SQIVND (reference sequence). The CDR3 nucleotides are TGTGCCAGTAGGGAATCCCGCGCCTATGGCTACACCTTC. It specifies CASRESRAYGYTF.

The rearrangement links TRBV2 to TRBJ1-1; no clear D gene. Trimming left V 2 bases short and J 9 bases short, with 16 bases between. The germline V gene encodes CDR1 SNHLY and CDR2 FYNNEI. The CDR3 is 14 amino acids. CDR3 protein: CASSENPVSPKAFF. In DNA form, the CDR3 reads TGTGCCAGCAGTGAAAATCCCGTGTCTCCCAAAGCTTTCTTT.

The chain carries TRBV6-2 or TRBV6-3 and TRBJ1-5, with a tentative D call TRBD1 (6 bases). V lost 5 bases, J lost 0 bases, and 11 bases lay in between. The length of the CDR3 is 15 residues. Germline CDR1 MNHEY, CDR2 SVGEGT. The CDR3 DNA sequence: TGTGCCAGCAGTCCCGGGACAACTAGCAATCAGCCCCAGCATTTT. Translated, it gives CASSPGTTSNQPQHF.

J is TRBJ1-5 and V is TRBV2; 9 nucleotides match TRBD1. V shed 4 bases and J 9 bases; nucleotides not matched to a gene: 1. The CDR3 length is 12 residues. Germline-derived CDR1 and CDR2 are SNHLY and FYNNEI. This CDR3 is CASSATGGPQHF. CDR3 sequence (DNA): TGTGCCAGCAGTGCGACAGGGGGGCCCCAGCATTTT.

The rearrangement links TRBV12-3 or TRBV12-4 to TRBJ1-5, with D perhaps TRBD1 (6 bases). This CDR3 is built from 13 residues. With 6 bases removed from V and 2 bases from J, the gap between germline ends came to 8 bases. Here the CDR3 DNA reads TGTGCCAGCAGACGACAGGGCAATCAGCCCCAGCATTTT. It specifies CASRRQGNQPQHF.

Concerning this clone: The junction and the germline gene differ at one end; a read error may be behind it. The CDR3 DNA follows: TGTGCCAGCAGTCGGCCCCCGGGATTAATGTTC. Encoded protein: CASSRPPGLMF. The V gene is TRBV27, the J gene TRBJ2-7, with D perhaps TRBD2 (5 bases). This CDR3 spans 11 amino acids. Per germline, CDR1 MNHEY and CDR2 SMNVEV (reference sequence).

The V gene is TRBV7-2, the J gene TRBJ2-7, with no clear D. Germline lookup yields CDR1 SGHTA and CDR2 FQGNSA. The CDR3 loop spans 16 amino acids. Trimming took 4 bases from V and 2 from J, leaving 18 bases between them. The CDR3 region is CASSSVSYRDTYEQYF. The CDR3 DNA sequence: TGTGCCAGCAGCTCTGTTAGTTACAGAGATACCTACGAGCAGTACTTC.

The chain uses TRBV11-3 and TRBJ2-5; 8 bases align to TRBD1. With 4 bases clipped from V and 5 bases from J, the junction kept 6 bases outside the gene matches. Per germline, CDR1 SGHNT and CDR2 YENEEA. The CDR3 sequence is 14 residues long. CDR3 sequence (DNA): TGTGCCAGCAGCTACAGGGGGTCCCCCGAGACCCAGTACTTC. It encodes CASSYRGSPETQYF. Full variable domain (remainder filled in from reference TRBV11-3 and TRBJ2-5): EAGVVQSPRYKIIEKKQPVAFWCNPISGHNTLYWYLQNLGQGPELLIRYENEEAVDDSQLPKDRFSAERLKGVDSTLKIQPAELGDSAVYLCASSYRGSPETQYFGPGTRLLVL.